The rows below give T cell receptor beta chains drawn from one sample of a study of T cells in Graves' hyperthyroidism and ophthalmopathy. Each CDR3 protein gets one entry after TCRdb re-called the multiplex PCR reads with MiXCR. The data contain 470,000 or so distinct CDR3 sequences, 20% to 25% of them seen just once; the ten biggest clones take up around 27%. Material for sequencing was blood. The source of these receptors is a man in his late teens or twenties with Graves' hyperthyroidism. Each CDR3 is given without its conserved first and last residue.

v_gene: TRBV5-4; CDR3aa: ASSLKGGVQETQY
v_gene: TRBV28; CDR3aa: ASSKGQPPYEQY
v_gene: TRBV9; CDR3aa: ASSVGIAGPQETQY
v_gene: TRBV28; CDR3aa: ASSFITAGGSRYEQY
v_gene: TRBV5-1; CDR3aa: ASSHGSGMDGYT
v_gene: TRBV12-3/TRBV12-4; CDR3aa: ASSLSQGGNQPQH
v_gene: TRBV28; CDR3aa: ASRPQGDRVNEQY
v_gene: TRBV28; CDR3aa: ASSVTPGSGSRELF
v_gene: TRBV6-5; CDR3aa: ASSYGGNYGYT
v_gene: TRBV19; CDR3aa: ASSNAGQETQY
v_gene: TRBV5-1; CDR3aa: ASSILWGRGTEAF
v_gene: TRBV6-1; CDR3aa: ASRPPTGNTGELF
v_gene: TRBV24-1; CDR3aa: ATSGRDRDTGELF
v_gene: TRBV5-1; CDR3aa: ASSLPPYEQY
v_gene: TRBV28; CDR3aa: ASSLGVMNTEAF
v_gene: TRBV20-1; CDR3aa: SAGIRNTIY
v_gene: TRBV19; CDR3aa: ASSMSDRGEQY
v_gene: TRBV19; CDR3aa: ASSIGPEAF
v_gene: TRBV6-1; CDR3aa: ASSPDRISNQPQH
v_gene: TRBV19; CDR3aa: ASSTPGQMNTEAF
v_gene: TRBV12-3/TRBV12-4; CDR3aa: ASSLRGRGETQY
v_gene: TRBV20-1; CDR3aa: SARVGGSYQPQH
v_gene: TRBV11-2; CDR3aa: ASSFPTGTNTGELF
v_gene: TRBV2; CDR3aa: ASSAGLQETQY
v_gene: TRBV2; CDR3aa: ASRGQGRTPQH
v_gene: TRBV9; CDR3aa: ASSPWDTSYEQY
v_gene: TRBV7-8; CDR3aa: ASSLGVGQDP
v_gene: TRBV12-3/TRBV12-4; CDR3aa: ASSRATGSPLH
v_gene: TRBV28; CDR3aa: ASSFSGGRKTQY
v_gene: TRBV7-6; CDR3aa: ASSSFRDPFAWY
v_gene: TRBV15; CDR3aa: ATSLLPGPPTRTEAF
v_gene: TRBV12-3/TRBV12-4; CDR3aa: ASRIRENTEAF
v_gene: TRBV28; CDR3aa: ASSLLAAPPYEQY
v_gene: TRBV28; CDR3aa: ASQLAVSSYEQY
v_gene: TRBV20-1; CDR3aa: SAGPQGRVDQPQH
v_gene: TRBV6-2/TRBV6-3; CDR3aa: ASSYPMGETETQY
v_gene: TRBV28; CDR3aa: ASSSLTGNTEAF
v_gene: TRBV20-1; CDR3aa: SARYRIFSYEQY
v_gene: TRBV11-2; CDR3aa: ASRPIPLAKNIQY
v_gene: TRBV20-1; CDR3aa: SASRLAGRGGVNQPQH
v_gene: TRBV11-2; CDR3aa: ASSLNIGSEAF
v_gene: TRBV7-9; CDR3aa: ASSWTGKETQY
v_gene: TRBV6-1; CDR3aa: ASSEARLSEQY
v_gene: TRBV3-1; CDR3aa: ASSQDKTGTGYGYT
v_gene: TRBV12-5; CDR3aa: ASGPGTGNYGYT
v_gene: TRBV20-1; CDR3aa: SAYDINEQF
v_gene: TRBV28; CDR3aa: ATQKDRAGTEAF
v_gene: TRBV9; CDR3aa: ASRGDPGPTNYGYT
v_gene: TRBV30; CDR3aa: AWSVVRNTEAF
v_gene: TRBV20-1; CDR3aa: SARDRRYYGYT